The T cell receptor (beta chain) described here comes from a study of blood T cell repertoires in COVID-19. For the study at large: COVID-19 samples, acute and convalescent, were from the United States, Italy and Spain. The analysed material was cDNA or gDNA that came from T cells, B-cell-depleted T cells, or PBMCs.

Original analysis: How many nucleated cells were present was estimated from reference gene primer amplification. Here immunoSEQ multiplex PCR was the method, and the copy in TCRdb shows in-frame clones only, minus some. V, J and clone size are those of that table, while D and trimming were read from the DNA. The data show 300,000 to 400,000 clones, 85% to 95% seen once. People in the exposed group encountered a COVID-19 case within 2 weeks before entering the study. V shed 2 bases and J shed 6 bases, with 14 bases lying between them. In germline, CDR1 is MGHRA, CDR2 YSYEKL. The CDR3 consists of 15 residues.

The clonotype comes from a woman aged 25 to 39 who had been exposed to COVID-19. V usage is TRBV4-1 and J usage is TRBJ2-1, with TRBD2 as a possible D gene (7 bases). Material: PBMCs or T cells enriched from blood (not recorded which). The CDR3 DNA is TGCGCCAGCAGCCAACTACCGGGGGGCTCCAATGAGCAGTTCTTC. This encodes CASSQLPGGSNEQFF.